A single sample is the source of the 13 T cell receptor beta chains below, sequenced in a study of shared clonotypes between healthy human individuals. Clones were read by immunoSEQ multiplex PCR, and TCRdb kept only the in-frame ones, dropping some. The sample holds 2.5 million or so clones; more than 90% are singletons and the top ten take roughly 0.13%. Sample: naive CD4+ T cells sorted from blood. Specified subset: CD45RA+ positively selected. The receptors shown here come from a man younger than 35 in good health.

The chain is built from TRBV7-2 and TRBJ2-5; TRBD2 aligns across 14 bases. With 5 bases clipped from V and 5 bases from J, the junction kept 16 bases outside the gene matches. Germline values: CDR1 SGHTA, CDR2 FQGNSA. The CDR3 loop spans 19 amino acids. CDR3 nucleotide sequence: TGTGCCAGCAGCCTCCGATGGTCCGGACTAGCGGGAGGATGGGAGACCCAGTACTTC. This codes for CASSLRWSGLAGGWETQYF.

About this clone itself: The junction differs from germline at one of its ends, possibly a read error. The rearrangement uses TRBV5-1 and TRBJ2-7, with D hard to call. CDR1 and CDR2 from the germline V gene are SGHRS and YFSETQ. The length of the CDR3 is 15 residues. The CDR3 DNA sequence: TGCGCCAGCACCTTGGACGGATCTAGCTCCTACGAGCAGTACTTC. This translates into CASTLDGSSSYEQYF.

This clone was counted a single time. The chain has TRBV7-2 and TRBJ2-5; 8 bases map to TRBD1. The ends lost 3 bases at V and 4 bases at J; junction bases unmatched: 7. Germline CDR1 is SGHTA and CDR2 is FQGNSA. This CDR3 has 15 residues. CDR3 coding DNA: TGTGCCAGCAGCTTTGGACAGGGAGAAAGAGAGACCCAGTACTTC. It is translated as CASSFGQGERETQYF. The entire variable domain, with the rest obtained from reference TRBV7-2 and TRBJ2-5, is as follows: GAGVSQSPSNKVTEKGKDVELRCDPISGHTALYWYRQSLGQGLEFLIYFQGNSAPDKSGLPSDRFSAERTGGSVSTLTIQRTQQEDSAVYLCASSFGQGERETQYFGPGTRLLVL.

In its sample, this clone was seen once. CDR3: CASSLRPPGGNTIYF. The CDR3 DNA follows: TGTGCCAGCAGCTTGCGACCTCCGGGGGGAAACACCATATATTTT. V is TRBV5-5 and J is TRBJ1-3; D is unresolved. Germline V gene data show CDR1 as SGHKS and CDR2 as YYEKEE (reference sequence). V was trimmed by 1 base and J by 4 bases, leaving 12 bases between them. This CDR3 has 15 residues.

V gene TRBV11-3 combines with J gene TRBJ2-2, with 9 bases aligning to TRBD1. CDR3 size: 15 residues. Per the germline V gene, CDR1 is SGHNT and CDR2 is YENEEA. V was clipped by 5 bases and J by 5 bases; unmatched bases: 6. CDR3 in amino acids: CASSTGTGPTGELFF. The CDR3 bases are TGTGCCAGCAGCACCGGGACAGGGCCTACCGGGGAGCTGTTTTTT.

The chain couples TRBV2 to TRBJ2-7; D is perhaps TRBD1 (7 bases). CDR3 size: 15 residues. Germline lookup yields CDR1 SNHLY and CDR2 FYNNEI. Between the trimmed V and J ends, which lost 6 bases and 3 bases, there was a span of 18 bases. CDR3 DNA sequence: TGTGCCAGCAGCGCGGGACAGCACATTCTCTACGAGCAGTACTTC. It specifies CASSAGQHILYEQYF.

Turning to this clone: The same CDR3 can be traced to other DNA sequences in this sample. The V call is TRBV6-5, the J call TRBJ1-5, with unresolved D. CDR1 MNHEY and CDR2 SVGAGI come from the germline V gene. The CDR3 sequence is 15 residues long. The V end was cut by 0 bases, the J end by 0 bases, with 6 bases between. The CDR3 reads CASSYSANSNQPQHF. The DNA of the CDR3 is TGTGCCAGCAGTTACTCAGCTAATAGCAATCAGCCCCAGCATTTT.

This clone was seen once. The chain is built from TRBV10-3 and TRBJ1-2; 8 bases match TRBD1. CDR3 length: 14 amino acids. The V gene's germline CDR1 is ENHRY and CDR2 SYGVKD. V dropped 8 bases and J dropped 3; count of bases not matched to a gene: 8. The CDR3 DNA reads as TGTGCCATCGGCTCGACAGGGGTCGACTATGGCTACACCTTC. It yields the protein CAIGSTGVDYGYTF.

As DNA, the CDR3 is TGTGCCAGCAGCCCGCCAACTAGCGGGGGGGCAGATACGCAGTATTTT. As protein: CASSPPTSGGADTQYF. This chain links TRBV5-4 with TRBJ2-3, with 13 bases that match TRBD2. Germline-derived CDR1 and CDR2 are SGHNT and YYREEE (reference sequence). This CDR3 has 16 amino acids. Germline trimming cut 4 bases from V and 4 bases from J; bases unmatched to any gene: 6.

The chain couples TRBV5-1 to TRBJ2-7, with 9 bases lining up with TRBD1. The germline V gene encodes CDR1 SGHRS and CDR2 YFSETQ. The CDR3 covers 14 residues. The V gene end was trimmed by 5 bases and the J gene end by 5 bases; junction bases not matched to a gene: 8. The CDR3 nucleotides read TGCGCCAGCAGATCGGGACAGGGTGGCCACGAGCAGTACTTC. Translated, it gives CASRSGQGGHEQYF.

This clone was counted once. The chain is built from TRBV18 and TRBJ2-3, with 9 bases matching TRBD2. The CDR3 sequence is 15 residues long. With 4 bases clipped from V and 4 bases from J, the junction kept 6 bases outside the gene matches. Germline V gene lookup returns CDR1 KGHSH and CDR2 LQKENI. CDR3 sequence reads: CASSLAGAGADTQYF. CDR3 in DNA: TGTGCCAGCTCACTAGCGGGAGCGGGGGCAGATACGCAGTATTTT.

This chain joins TRBV5-1 and TRBJ2-5, with TRBD2 matching over 7 bases. This CDR3 is 17 amino acids long. The germline V gene encodes CDR1 SGHRS and CDR2 YFSETQ. Trimming cost V 0 bases and J 5 bases; bases outside gene matches: 13. The CDR3 region has the DNA TGCGCCAGCAGCTTGGGCCGGGGACTATTAGGTGGGGAGACCCAGTACTTC. It yields the protein CASSLGRGLLGGETQYF. The complete variable domain, with remaining parts taken from reference TRBV5-1 and TRBJ2-5, reads KAGVTQTPRYLIKTRGQQVTLSCSPISGHRSVSWYQQTPGQGLQFLFEYFSETQRNKGNFPGRFSGRQFSNSRSEMNVSTLELGDSALYLCASSLGRGLLGGETQYFGPGTRLLVL.

This clone was seen only a few times. The V and J genes are TRBV6-5 and TRBJ1-1, with D maybe TRBD1 (5 bases). Germline V gives CDR1 MNHEY, CDR2 SVGAGI. Trimming took 4 bases from V and 5 from J, leaving 11 bases between them. The CDR3 loop spans 13 amino acids. The CDR3 DNA sequence: TGTGCCAGCAGTTCGGCAGGGCGGACTGAAGCTTTCTTT. This encodes CASSSAGRTEAFF.